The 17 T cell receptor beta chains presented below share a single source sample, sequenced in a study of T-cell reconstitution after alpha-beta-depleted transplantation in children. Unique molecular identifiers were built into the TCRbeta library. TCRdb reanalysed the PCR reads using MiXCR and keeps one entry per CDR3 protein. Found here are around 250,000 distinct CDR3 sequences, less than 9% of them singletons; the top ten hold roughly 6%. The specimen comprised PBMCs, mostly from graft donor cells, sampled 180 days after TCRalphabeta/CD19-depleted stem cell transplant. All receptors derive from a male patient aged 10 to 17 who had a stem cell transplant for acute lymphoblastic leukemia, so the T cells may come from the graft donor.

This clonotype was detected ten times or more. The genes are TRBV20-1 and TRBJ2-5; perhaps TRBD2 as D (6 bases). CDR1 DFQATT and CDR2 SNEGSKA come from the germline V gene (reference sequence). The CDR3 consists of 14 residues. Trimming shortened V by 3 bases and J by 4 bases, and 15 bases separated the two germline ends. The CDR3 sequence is CSASPLAGRETQYF. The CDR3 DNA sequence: TGCAGTGCTAGCCCCCTTGCGGGGAGAGAGACCCAGTACTTC.

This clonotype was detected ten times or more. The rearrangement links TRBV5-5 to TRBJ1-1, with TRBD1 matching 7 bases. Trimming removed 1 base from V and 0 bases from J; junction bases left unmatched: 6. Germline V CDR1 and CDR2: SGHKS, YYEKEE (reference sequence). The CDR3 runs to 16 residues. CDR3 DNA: TGTGCCAGCAGCTTGAACAGGGGTCCCCTGAACACTGAAGCTTTCTTT. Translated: CASSLNRGPLNTEAFF.

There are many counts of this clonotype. The CDR3 loop is CASSDAGKREKTDTQYF. The CDR3 region has the DNA TGTGCCAGCAGTGACGCCGGCAAGAGGGAGAAGACAGATACGCAGTATTTT. This chain joins TRBV6-4 and TRBJ2-3, with a weak D call TRBD2 (5 bases). Trimming pared 2 bases from V and 3 bases from J, leaving 18 bases between. Germline V CDR1 and CDR2: MRHNA, SNTAGT. The length of the CDR3 is 17 residues.

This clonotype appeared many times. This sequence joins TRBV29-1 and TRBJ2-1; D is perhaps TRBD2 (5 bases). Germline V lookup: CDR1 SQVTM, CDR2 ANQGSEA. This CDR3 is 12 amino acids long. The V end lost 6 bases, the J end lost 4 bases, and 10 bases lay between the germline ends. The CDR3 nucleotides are TGCAGCGTCCCTCGGACTTACAATGAGCAGTTCTTC. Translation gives CSVPRTYNEQFF.

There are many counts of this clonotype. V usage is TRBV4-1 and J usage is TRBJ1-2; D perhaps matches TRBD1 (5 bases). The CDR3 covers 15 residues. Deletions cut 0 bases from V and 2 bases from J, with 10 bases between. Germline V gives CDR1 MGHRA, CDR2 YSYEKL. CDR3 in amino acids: CASSQEREGNYGYTF. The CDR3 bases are TGCGCCAGCAGCCAAGAAAGGGAGGGGAACTATGGCTACACCTTC.

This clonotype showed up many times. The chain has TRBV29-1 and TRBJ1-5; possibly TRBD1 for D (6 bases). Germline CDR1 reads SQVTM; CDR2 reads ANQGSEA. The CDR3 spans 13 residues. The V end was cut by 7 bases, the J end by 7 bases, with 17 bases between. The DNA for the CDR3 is TGCAGCGCTGGGGCAGGGGACGGGCAGCCCCAGCATTTT. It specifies CSAGAGDGQPQHF.

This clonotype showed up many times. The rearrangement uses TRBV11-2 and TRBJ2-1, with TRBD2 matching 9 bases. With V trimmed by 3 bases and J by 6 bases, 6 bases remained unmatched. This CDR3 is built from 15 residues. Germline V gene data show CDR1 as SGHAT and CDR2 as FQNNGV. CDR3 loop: CASSFGGGRANEQFF. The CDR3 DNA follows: TGTGCCAGCAGCTTTGGGGGCGGGAGGGCCAATGAGCAGTTCTTC.

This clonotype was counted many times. The CDR3 sequence: CASSARPPSGGTQSTGELFF. CDR3 nucleotide sequence: TGTGCCAGCAGCGCACGGCCTCCGAGCGGGGGGACTCAATCTACCGGGGAGCTGTTTTTT. The genes are TRBV7-6 and TRBJ2-2; TRBD2 matches 9 bases. V was clipped by 5 bases and J by 5 bases; unmatched bases: 21. The CDR3 totals 20 residues. Germline V gene sequence: CDR1 SGHVS, CDR2 FNYEAQ.

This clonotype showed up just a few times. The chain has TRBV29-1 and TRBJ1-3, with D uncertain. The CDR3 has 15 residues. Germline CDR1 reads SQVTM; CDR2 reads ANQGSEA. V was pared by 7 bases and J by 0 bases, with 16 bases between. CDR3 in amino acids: CSATTGGHSGNTIYF. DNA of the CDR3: TGCAGCGCCACCACCGGAGGGCACTCTGGAAACACCATATATTTT.

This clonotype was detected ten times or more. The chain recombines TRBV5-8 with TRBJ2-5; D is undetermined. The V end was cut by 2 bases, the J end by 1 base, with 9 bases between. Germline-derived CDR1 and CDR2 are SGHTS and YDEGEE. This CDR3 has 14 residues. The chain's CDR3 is CASSFGRAQETQYF. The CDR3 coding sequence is TGTGCCAGCAGCTTCGGAAGGGCCCAAGAGACCCAGTACTTC.

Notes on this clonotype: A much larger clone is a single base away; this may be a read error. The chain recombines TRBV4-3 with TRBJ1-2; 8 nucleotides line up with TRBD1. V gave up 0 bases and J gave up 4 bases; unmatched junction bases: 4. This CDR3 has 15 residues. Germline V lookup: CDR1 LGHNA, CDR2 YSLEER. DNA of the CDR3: TGCGCCAGCAGCCAAGATGGGGACAGGTGCTATGGCTACACCTTC. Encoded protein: CASSQDGDRCYGYTF.

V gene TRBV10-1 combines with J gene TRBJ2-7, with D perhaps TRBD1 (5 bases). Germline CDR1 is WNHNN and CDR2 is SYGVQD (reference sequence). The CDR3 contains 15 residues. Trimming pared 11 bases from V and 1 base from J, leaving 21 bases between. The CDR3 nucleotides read TGCGCCGCCAGGGTTTTCGCTACCTTATCCTACGAGCAGTACTTC. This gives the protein CAARVFATLSYEQYF.

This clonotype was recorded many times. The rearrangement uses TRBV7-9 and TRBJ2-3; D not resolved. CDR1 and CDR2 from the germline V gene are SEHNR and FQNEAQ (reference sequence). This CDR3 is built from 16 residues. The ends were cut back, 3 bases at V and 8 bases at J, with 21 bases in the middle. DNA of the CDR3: TGTGCCAGCAGCTTGGTAGTTCCCCCCATATTTGGTACGCAGTATTTT. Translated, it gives CASSLVVPPIFGTQYF.

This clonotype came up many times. The CDR3 sequence is CASSRRESGREQYF. DNA of the CDR3: TGTGCCAGCAGCCGACGAGAAAGCGGTCGCGAGCAGTACTTC. The chain uses TRBV12-3 or TRBV12-4 and TRBJ2-7; D possibly corresponds to TRBD2 (5 bases). Trimming shortened V by 6 bases and J by 6 bases, and 18 bases separated the two germline ends. This CDR3 contains 14 residues.

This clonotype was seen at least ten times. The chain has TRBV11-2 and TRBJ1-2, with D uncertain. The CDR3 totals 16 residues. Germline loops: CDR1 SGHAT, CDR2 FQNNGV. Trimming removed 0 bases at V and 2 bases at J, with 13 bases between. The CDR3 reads CASSLDPLHPNYGYTF. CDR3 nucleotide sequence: TGTGCCAGCAGCTTAGACCCGCTACACCCAAACTATGGCTACACCTTC. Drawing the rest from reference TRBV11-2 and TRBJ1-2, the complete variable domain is EAGVAQSPRYKIIEKRQSVAFWCNPISGHATLYWYQQILGQGPKLLIQFQNNGVVDDSQLPKDRFSAERLKGVDSTLKIQPAKLEDSAVYLCASSLDPLHPNYGYTFGSGTRLTVV.

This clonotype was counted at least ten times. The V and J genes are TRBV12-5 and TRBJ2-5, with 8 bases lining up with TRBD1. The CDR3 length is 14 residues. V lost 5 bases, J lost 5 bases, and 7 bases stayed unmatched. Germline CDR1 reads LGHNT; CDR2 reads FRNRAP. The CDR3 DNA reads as TGTGCTAGTGGTCCAAGGACAGGGAGGGAGACCCAGTACTTC. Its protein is CASGPRTGRETQYF.

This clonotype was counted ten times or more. The CDR3 DNA follows: TGTGCCAGCTCCGGCCCCAATCAGCCCCAGCATTTT. This encodes CASSGPNQPQHF. The V call is TRBV18, the J call TRBJ1-5; D not certain. V was shortened by 6 bases and J by 3 bases, with 6 bases between the two germline ends. CDR1 is KGHSH, CDR2 LQKENI, per germline. This CDR3 has 12 amino acids.